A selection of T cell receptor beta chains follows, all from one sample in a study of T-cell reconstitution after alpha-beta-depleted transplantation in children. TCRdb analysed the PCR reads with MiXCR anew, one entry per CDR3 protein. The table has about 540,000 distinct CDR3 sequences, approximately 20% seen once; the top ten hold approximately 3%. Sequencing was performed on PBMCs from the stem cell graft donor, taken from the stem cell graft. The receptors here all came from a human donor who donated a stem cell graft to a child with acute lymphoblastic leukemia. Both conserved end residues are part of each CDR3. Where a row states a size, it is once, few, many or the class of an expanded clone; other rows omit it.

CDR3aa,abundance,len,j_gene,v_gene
CASSYEQGYEAFF,.,13,TRBJ1-1,TRBV6-6
CASSLRDRVTDTQYF,few,15,TRBJ2-3,TRBV19
CAISSDRGETQYF,few,13,TRBJ2-5,TRBV10-3
CASHTPQGLNTGELFF,.,16,TRBJ2-2,TRBV5-1
CASSQEGLYEADGQYF,few,16,TRBJ2-7,TRBV4-1
CASSVAGGEETQYF,.,14,TRBJ2-5,TRBV9
CASSLQGQNGRANVLTF,.,17,TRBJ2-6,TRBV18
CASSLSTVSNYGYTF,.,15,TRBJ1-2,TRBV27
CVSTKGTSGTDTQYF,.,15,TRBJ2-3,TRBV12-3/TRBV12-4
CASSLDPGQGADEQYF,.,16,TRBJ2-7,TRBV5-1
CATPGINGEQYF,.,12,TRBJ2-7,TRBV3-1
CASKPGTGLYEQYF,.,14,TRBJ2-7,TRBV5-1
CASSQGRSLAKNIQYF,.,16,TRBJ2-4,TRBV3-1
CATSDLKSPDRNNEQFF,many,17,TRBJ2-1,TRBV24-1
CASSLGPAVEQYF,few,13,TRBJ2-7,TRBV5-1
CASSKGLFVGGSEAFF,.,16,TRBJ1-1,TRBV11-2
CASSFGGGRAWNEQFF,.,16,TRBJ2-1,TRBV5-1
CASSEVPQGVSYEQYF,.,16,TRBJ2-7,TRBV2
CASSPAQTLWGYTF,few,14,TRBJ1-2,TRBV7-9
CAISEGFWEQFF,.,12,TRBJ2-1,TRBV10-3
CSAGLAVGELFF,.,12,TRBJ2-2,TRBV29-1
CASGWRGGYTF,few,11,TRBJ1-2,TRBV6-5
CSARGLAVSSYEQYF,few,15,TRBJ2-7,TRBV20-1
CASSLSGRGRETQYF,.,15,TRBJ2-5,TRBV12-3/TRBV12-4
CASSLAVESNEQFF,.,14,TRBJ2-1,TRBV7-9
CASNRDTTYEQYF,few,13,TRBJ2-7,TRBV2
CASSTRTVSSYGYTF,.,15,TRBJ1-2,TRBV19
CASCDIAEAFF,many,11,TRBJ1-1,TRBV25-1
CSARAPWRIGDTQYF,few,15,TRBJ2-3,TRBV20-1
CASSLAPGSSGIQETQYF,.,18,TRBJ2-5,TRBV11-1
CASSLFGSNVLTF,few,13,TRBJ2-6,TRBV7-2
CASSLLLETYEQYF,few,14,TRBJ2-7,TRBV5-1
CASSPVAGARRETQYF,.,16,TRBJ2-5,TRBV4-1
CASSFREVANEQFF,few,14,TRBJ2-1,TRBV12-3/TRBV12-4
CASSDTGGKEAFF,.,13,TRBJ1-1,TRBV6-4
CSARDWQSVNEKLFF,few,15,TRBJ1-4,TRBV20-1
CASSHPTVNTEAFF,few,14,TRBJ1-1,TRBV6-1
CASSHPGEGTDTQYF,few,15,TRBJ2-3,TRBV3-1
CASRETGINQPQHF,few,14,TRBJ1-5,TRBV12-3/TRBV12-4
CSVLTFIGRYQETQYF,few,16,TRBJ2-5,TRBV29-1
CASSSRGTEAFF,.,12,TRBJ1-1,TRBV6-5
CASSSSATGVTPGTDTQYF,few,19,TRBJ2-3,TRBV11-2
CSARPGTGSYEQYF,.,14,TRBJ2-7,TRBV20-1
CASSPPHAGGVFDTQYF,few,17,TRBJ2-3,TRBV12-3/TRBV12-4
CASSAPGQGDYGYTF,.,15,TRBJ1-2,TRBV6-1
CASSQEGGPAKNIQYF,few,16,TRBJ2-4,TRBV4-2
CASSLTRPGISGRREQYF,.,18,TRBJ2-7,TRBV5-5
CASSLSFTAIYNEQFF,.,16,TRBJ2-1,TRBV27
CASSIGAGYQPQHF,many,14,TRBJ1-5,TRBV19